This TCR beta chain was identified during a study of blood T cell repertoires in COVID-19. Some clones are missing from TCRdb's copy, which holds only in-frame ones; the method was immunoSEQ multiplex PCR. The sample has approximately 460,000 clones, approximately 92% seen once; the top ten hold around 0.92%. The CDR3 extends over 15 amino acids. V gene TRBV1 combines with J gene TRBJ2-1; TRBD2 reflects the table's D call only, with no check against the DNA. TRBV1 is a pseudogene locus. Sample: peripheral blood. The TCR comes from a man aged 18-30 years with COVID-19, enrolled during active disease. For the CDR3, the DNA is TGCACCAGCAGCCAGACACTAGCGGGGGGGCATGAGCAGTTCTTC. Translation gives CTSSQTLAGGHEQFF.